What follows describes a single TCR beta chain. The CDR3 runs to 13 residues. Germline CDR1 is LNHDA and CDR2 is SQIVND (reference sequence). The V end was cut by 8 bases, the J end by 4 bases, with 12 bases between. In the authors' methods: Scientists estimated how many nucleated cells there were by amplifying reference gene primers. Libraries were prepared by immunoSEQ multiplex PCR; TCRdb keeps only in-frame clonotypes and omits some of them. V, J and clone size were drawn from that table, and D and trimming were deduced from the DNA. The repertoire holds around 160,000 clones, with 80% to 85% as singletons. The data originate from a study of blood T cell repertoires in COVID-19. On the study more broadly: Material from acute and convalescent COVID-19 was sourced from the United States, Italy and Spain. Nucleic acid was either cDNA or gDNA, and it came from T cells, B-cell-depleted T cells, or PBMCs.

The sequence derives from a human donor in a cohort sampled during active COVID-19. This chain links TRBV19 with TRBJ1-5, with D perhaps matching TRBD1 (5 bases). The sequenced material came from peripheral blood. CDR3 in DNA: TGTGCCAGTCGCTTCACAGGTAATCAGCCCCAGCATTTT. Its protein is CASRFTGNQPQHF. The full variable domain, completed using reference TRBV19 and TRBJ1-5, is DGGITQSPKYLFRKEGQNVTLSCEQNLNHDAMYWYRQDPGQGLRLIYYSQIVNDFQKGDIAEGYSVSREKKESFPLTVTSAQKNPTAFYLCASRFTGNQPQHFGDGTRLSIL.